Below are 25 T cell receptor beta chains sequenced from a single sample in a study of cytomegalovirus exposure and HLA in healthy donors. A multiplex PCR was run with 60 Vbeta primers and 13 Jbeta primers. Assay used: immunoSEQ multiplex PCR; TCRdb lists only in-frame clones, some missing. The table for this sample gives 100,000 to 150,000 clones. Sequencing used PBMCs. These receptor sequences come from a woman aged 35 to 49 in good health and CMV-seronegative.

This rearrangement joins TRBV7-3 to TRBJ1-1; TRBD1 aligns across 9 bases. Germline V lookup: CDR1 SGHTA, CDR2 FQGTGA. This CDR3 has 16 residues. With V trimmed by 6 bases and J by 1 base, 9 bases remained unmatched. This CDR3 reads CASSPQGARGNTEAFF. The CDR3 nucleotides are TGTGCCAGCAGTCCACAGGGGGCGCGGGGGAACACTGAAGCTTTCTTT.

V and J are TRBV7-9 and TRBJ1-2, with 12 nucleotides matching TRBD1. This CDR3 has 15 residues. V trimming: 4 bases; J trimming: 5 bases; junction bases outside the gene matches: 5. CDR1 and CDR2 (germline): SEHNR, FQNEAQ (reference sequence). In DNA, the CDR3 is TGTGCCAGCAGCTCCCGGGACAGGGGGCATTATGGCTACACCTTC. Translated: CASSSRDRGHYGYTF.

The chain combines TRBV5-4 with TRBJ2-1; TRBD1 matches at 9 bases. The germline V gene has CDR1 SGHNT and CDR2 YYREEE (reference sequence). Trimming took 4 bases from V and 4 from J; bases not matched to a gene: 6. The CDR3 runs 15 residues. CDR3 amino acids: CASSDGQGRYNEQFF. The CDR3, as DNA: TGTGCCAGCAGCGACGGACAGGGGAGGTACAATGAGCAGTTCTTC.

V and J are TRBV4-3 and TRBJ1-1; no clear D. V was pared by 0 bases and J by 4 bases, with 12 bases between. The germline V gene has CDR1 LGHNA and CDR2 YSLEER. The CDR3 is 15 amino acids. CDR3 sequence (DNA): TGCGCCAGCAGCCAAGATGGCGGTGTAAGCACTGAAGCTTTCTTT. Translated, it gives CASSQDGGVSTEAFF.

The chain recombines TRBV7-3 with TRBJ1-4; 8 positions agree with TRBD1. This CDR3 has 15 amino acids. V lost 6 bases to trimming and J lost 8 bases; unmatched junction nucleotides: 11. Germline-derived CDR1 and CDR2 are SGHTA and FQGTGA. The CDR3 coding sequence is TGTGCCAGCAGTCGGACAGGGACGTCCGGGGAAAAACTGTTTTTT. It translates to CASSRTGTSGEKLFF.

This clone registers medium-sized by frequency. The chain employs TRBV6-4 and TRBJ1-1; D unresolved. CDR1 is MRHNA, CDR2 SNTAGT, per germline. The CDR3 consists of 14 residues. V lost 3 bases to trimming and J lost 1 base, with 9 bases between them. The CDR3 nucleotides read TGTGCCAGCAGTGAATCAGCGGGGAACACTGAAGCTTTCTTT. This translates into CASSESAGNTEAFF.

The chain links TRBV2 to TRBJ2-1; no clear D. This CDR3 is built from 13 residues. Germline values: CDR1 SNHLY, CDR2 FYNNEI. The V gene lost 8 bases and the J gene lost 5 bases, with 13 bases spanning the gap. The chain's CDR3 is CASGRRLDNEQFF. CDR3 sequence (DNA): TGTGCCAGCGGCCGGCGGCTAGACAATGAGCAGTTCTTC.

The rearrangement links TRBV10-3 to TRBJ1-1; no reliable D call. Looked up from germline, CDR1 is ENHRY and CDR2 is SYGVKD. V was pared by 5 bases and J by 0 bases, with 7 bases between. CDR3 length equals 13 residues. CDR3 amino acids: CAISREMNTEAFF. The CDR3 region has the DNA TGTGCCATCAGTCGGGAGATGAACACTGAAGCTTTCTTT.

Notes on this clone: Compared with germline, one end of the junction differs, possibly owing to a read error. DNA for the CDR3: TGTGCTAGCAGCCCGGGAGGCGGGGGGGTTAGCGAGACCCAGTACTTC. This translates into CASSPGGGGVSETQYF. The chain combines TRBV7-7 with TRBJ2-5; 9 nucleotides agree with TRBD2. The CDR3 loop spans 16 amino acids. The germline V gene encodes CDR1 SSHAT and CDR2 FNYEAQ (reference sequence).

The genes are TRBV6-5 and TRBJ1-2; TRBD1 is a possible D gene (6 bases). Trimming took off 5 bases at V and 4 bases at J, with 17 bases between the two ends. The CDR3 contains 15 residues. Per the germline V gene, CDR1 is MNHEY and CDR2 is SVGAGI. The CDR3 DNA sequence: TGTGCCAGCAGTCCCCGCGGGGGGCAGGGCTATGGCTACACCTTC. Encoded protein: CASSPRGGQGYGYTF.

This chain joins TRBV7-2 and TRBJ2-1; TRBD2 matches 9 bases. Germline CDR1 SGHTA, CDR2 FQGNSA. CDR3 length: 16 amino acids. J lost 0 bases, V lost 3 bases, and 3 bases had no gene match. The CDR3 spells CASSLRGGSSYNEQFF. CDR3 sequence (DNA): TGTGCCAGCAGCTTGCGGGGGGGGAGCTCCTACAATGAGCAGTTCTTC. The variable domain in full, with the rest retrieved from reference TRBV7-2 and TRBJ2-1, is GAGVSQSPSNKVTEKGKDVELRCDPISGHTALYWYRQSLGQGLEFLIYFQGNSAPDKSGLPSDRFSAERTGGSVSTLTIQRTQQEDSAVYLCASSLRGGSSYNEQFFGPGTRLTVL.

The chain employs TRBV6-5 and TRBJ1-2; D perhaps matches TRBD1 (5 bases). This CDR3 has 15 amino acids. Trimming removed 0 bases from V and 7 bases from J, with 15 bases in between. Germline-derived CDR1 and CDR2 are MNHEY and SVGAGI. The CDR3 spells CASSYSVRVIGGYTF. DNA of the CDR3: TGTGCCAGCAGTTACTCGGTCAGGGTGATCGGTGGCTACACCTTC.

The J gene is TRBJ1-1, the V gene TRBV19; the D is unclear. Germline CDR1 reads LNHDA; CDR2 reads SQIVND (reference sequence). This CDR3 spans 11 amino acids. Between the trimmed V and J ends, which lost 0 bases and 12 bases, there was a span of 8 bases. Here the CDR3 reads CASSIDVTSFF. CDR3 nucleotides: TGTGCCAGTAGTATAGATGTCACTTCTTTCTTT.

The chain has TRBV19 and TRBJ1-2; possibly TRBD1 for D (6 bases). CDR3 length equals 13 residues. The germline V gene has CDR1 LNHDA and CDR2 SQIVND (reference sequence). V shed 3 bases and J shed 4 bases, with 9 bases lying between them. The CDR3 bases are TGTGCCAGTAGTATTACAGGGTCCTATGGCTACACCTTC. Encoded protein: CASSITGSYGYTF.

The chain recombines TRBV9 with TRBJ1-5; D may be TRBD1 (6 bases). The ends were cut back, 1 base at V and 6 bases at J, with 11 bases in the middle. The CDR3 runs 14 residues. Germline V gene data show CDR1 as SGDLS and CDR2 as YYNGEE. CDR3: CASSVSWGPQPQHF. The CDR3 DNA reads TGTGCCAGCAGCGTAAGCTGGGGGCCTCAGCCCCAGCATTTT.

The V gene is TRBV5-1, the J gene TRBJ2-3, with 8 bases fitting TRBD1. CDR3 length: 14 residues. Germline assignment: CDR1 SGHRS and CDR2 YFSETQ. V shed 6 bases, J shed 6 bases, and the junction held 9 bases outside the gene matches. DNA of the CDR3: TGCGCCAGCACCGACGGGACAGGCGGGGATACGCAGTATTTT. It is translated as CASTDGTGGDTQYF. Full variable domain (missing parts from reference TRBV5-1 and TRBJ2-3): KAGVTQTPRYLIKTRGQQVTLSCSPISGHRSVSWYQQTPGQGLQFLFEYFSETQRNKGNFPGRFSGRQFSNSRSEMNVSTLELGDSALYLCASTDGTGGDTQYFGPGTRLTVL.

The chain employs TRBV19 and TRBJ1-4, with 7 bases aligning to TRBD1. Germline CDR1 and CDR2: LNHDA and SQIVND (reference sequence). The CDR3 covers 14 residues. V dropped 7 bases and J dropped 8; count of bases not matched to a gene: 10. CDR3: CASTPTGEVEKLFF. The CDR3 coding sequence is TGTGCCAGTACCCCTACAGGGGAGGTCGAAAAACTGTTTTTT.

V and J are TRBV6-5 and TRBJ1-1; the D is unclear. The CDR3 runs to 14 residues. From germline, CDR1 is MNHEY and CDR2 SVGAGI. V dropped 0 bases and J dropped 5 bases, with 10 bases sitting between them. The CDR3 DNA sequence: TGTGCCAGCAGTTACTCGGTTTTCCGGACTGAAGCTTTCTTT. As protein: CASSYSVFRTEAFF.

This sequence joins TRBV6-1 and TRBJ1-1; D is unclear. This CDR3 comprises 13 residues. Deletions cut 7 bases from V and 1 base from J, with 10 bases between. Germline CDR1 and CDR2: MNHNS and SASEGT. The CDR3: CASTFSENTEAFF. DNA of the CDR3: TGTGCCAGCACTTTTTCAGAGAACACTGAAGCTTTCTTT.

The rearrangement joins TRBV5-1 to TRBJ2-2; D is perhaps TRBD1 (6 bases). V shed 3 bases and J shed 7 bases, with 16 bases lying between them. Per the germline V gene, CDR1 is SGHRS and CDR2 is YFSETQ. The CDR3 has 15 amino acids. The CDR3 spells CASSSGQTPGGELFF. For the CDR3, the DNA is TGCGCCAGCAGCTCTGGACAGACCCCAGGCGGGGAGCTGTTTTTT.

V usage is TRBV5-6 and J usage is TRBJ2-2, with TRBD1 identical over 9 bases. V lost 4 bases to trimming and J lost 10 bases; unmatched junction nucleotides: 17. Germline V gives CDR1 SGHDT, CDR2 YYEEEE. This CDR3 spans 17 amino acids. CDR3 in amino acids: CASSPTPGQGIFEELFF. The CDR3 nucleotides are TGTGCCAGCAGCCCTACACCGGGACAGGGTATATTTGAGGAGCTGTTTTTT.

The chain joins TRBV7-9 to TRBJ1-4; D is ambiguous. Trimming took off 5 bases at V and 0 bases at J, with 7 bases between the two ends. This CDR3 is built from 14 residues. Germline loops: CDR1 SEHNR, CDR2 FQNEAQ (reference sequence). The CDR3 nucleotides read TGTGCCAGCAGCGCGAGGGCAACTAATGAAAAACTGTTTTTT. Translating gives CASSARATNEKLFF.

This chain uses TRBV7-9 with TRBJ1-1; 8 bases agree with TRBD1. The V gene end was trimmed by 4 bases and the J gene end by 7 bases; junction bases not matched to a gene: 5. CDR3 length: 13 amino acids. CDR1 is SEHNR and CDR2 is FQNEAQ in the germline V gene (reference sequence). This CDR3 reads CASSSPGQDEAFF. The CDR3 nucleotides are TGTGCCAGCAGCTCCCCGGGACAGGATGAAGCTTTCTTT.

The genes are TRBV9 and TRBJ2-3; D unresolved. The CDR3 length is 17 residues. The V gene lost 4 bases and the J gene lost 2 bases, with 20 bases spanning the gap. Germline V gives CDR1 SGDLS, CDR2 YYNGEE. The CDR3 DNA reads TGTGCCAGCAGCCCGACCTTGCCACAGTTTCTCACAGATACGCAGTATTTT. Translating gives CASSPTLPQFLTDTQYF.

The chain joins TRBV19 to TRBJ2-5; 8 nucleotides align to TRBD1. V lost 5 bases and J lost 1; bases outside the gene matches: 3. Germline V gives CDR1 LNHDA, CDR2 SQIVND (reference sequence). CDR3 length: 14 residues. The CDR3 spells CASSRQGTQETQYF. CDR3 DNA: TGTGCCAGTAGTCGACAGGGGACCCAAGAGACCCAGTACTTC.